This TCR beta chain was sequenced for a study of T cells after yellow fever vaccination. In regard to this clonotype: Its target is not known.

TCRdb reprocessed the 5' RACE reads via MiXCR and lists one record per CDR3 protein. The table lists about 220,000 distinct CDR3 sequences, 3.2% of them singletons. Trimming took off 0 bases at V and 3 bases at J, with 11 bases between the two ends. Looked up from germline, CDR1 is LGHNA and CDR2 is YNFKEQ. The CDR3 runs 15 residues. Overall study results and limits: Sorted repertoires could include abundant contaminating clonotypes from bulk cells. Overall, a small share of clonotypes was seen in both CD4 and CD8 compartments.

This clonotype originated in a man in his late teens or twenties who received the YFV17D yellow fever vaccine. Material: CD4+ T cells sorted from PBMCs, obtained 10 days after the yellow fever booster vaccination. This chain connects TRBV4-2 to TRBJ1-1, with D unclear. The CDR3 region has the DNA TGTGCCAGCAGCCAAGAAGACGGGAGCGACACTGAAGCTTTCTTT. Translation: CASSQEDGSDTEAFF.